Below, 25 T cell receptor beta chains from the same sample are listed, as sequenced in a study of T-cell reconstitution after alpha-beta-depleted transplantation in children. During its preparation, the TCRbeta library received unique molecular identifiers. TCRdb independently ran MiXCR on the PCR reads; one entry per CDR3 protein. This repertoire shows 65,000 to 90,000 distinct CDR3 sequences, about a tenth found once; its top ten account for approximately 13%. Specimen: PBMCs, collected before TCRalphabeta/CD19-depleted stem cell transplant. These receptors were taken from a boy under 18 with acute myeloid leukemia, due to receive a stem cell transplant.

The sample holds one count of this clonotype. A much bigger clone sits one base away, suggesting this may be a read error. As DNA, the CDR3 is TGTGCCAGCAGTCCGACCGGGACAGGGAACCCTGAAGCTTTCTTT. It codes for CASSPTGTGNPEAFF. The gene calls are TRBV6-2 or TRBV6-3 and TRBJ1-1; 9 bases are shared with TRBD1. The CDR3 is 15 residues long. CDR1 MNHEY and CDR2 SVGEGT come from the germline V gene.

This clonotype was recorded at least ten times. The rearrangement joins TRBV20-1 to TRBJ1-3, with 7 bases aligning to TRBD1. The J segment lost 0 bases and the V segment lost 6 bases, leaving 5 bases of the junction unmatched. The CDR3 loop spans 14 amino acids. The germline V gene encodes CDR1 DFQATT and CDR2 SNEGSKA (reference sequence). CDR3 sequence reads: CSASDRASGNTIYF. The CDR3 DNA sequence: TGCAGTGCCAGTGACAGGGCCTCTGGAAACACCATATATTTT.

This clonotype has ten or more counts. V usage is TRBV5-1 and J usage is TRBJ2-5; D is ambiguous. The germline V gene has CDR1 SGHRS and CDR2 YFSETQ. Trimming left V 0 bases short and J 2 bases short, with 8 bases between. The CDR3 runs to 14 residues. CDR3 amino acids: CASSLAFAQETQYF. The CDR3, as DNA: TGCGCCAGCAGCTTGGCCTTCGCACAAGAGACCCAGTACTTC.

This clonotype was observed at least ten times. This sequence joins TRBV20-1 and TRBJ2-3, with D tentatively TRBD2 (7 bases). This CDR3 has 17 amino acids. The germline gives CDR1 DFQATT, CDR2 SNEGSKA (reference sequence). Trimming removed 1 base at V and 2 bases at J, with 19 bases between. CDR3 DNA: TGCAGTGCTAGAGGTCACGGCGGGGGCCTGACCACAGATACGCAGTATTTT. It is translated as CSARGHGGGLTTDTQYF.

In its sample, this clonotype was seen many times. V gene TRBV20-1 combines with J gene TRBJ2-1, with TRBD1 as a possible D gene (6 bases). V lost 4 bases and J lost 1, with 20 bases in between. Looked up from germline, CDR1 is DFQATT and CDR2 is SNEGSKA (reference sequence). The CDR3 runs 17 residues. Here the CDR3 DNA reads TGCAGTGCTACCATTGGGGGCTCTCCAATGTCCTACAATGAGCAGTTCTTC. Translating gives CSATIGGSPMSYNEQFF.

This clonotype was recorded at least ten times. V gene TRBV7-3 combines with J gene TRBJ1-3; no firm D call. This CDR3 region has 15 residues. Germline-derived CDR1 and CDR2 are SGHTA and FQGTGA. V shed 4 bases and J shed 3 bases, with 13 bases lying between them. CDR3 sequence reads: CASSSDGKSGNTIYF. The CDR3 DNA reads as TGTGCCAGCAGCTCCGACGGGAAAAGTGGAAACACCATATATTTT.

This clonotype was counted only a few times. A clone one base away is much larger, so this may be a read error. The rearrangement joins TRBV20-1 to TRBJ1-4; D remains ambiguous. This CDR3 is 13 amino acids long. With 7 bases removed from V and 8 bases from J, the gap between germline ends came to 17 bases. Germline assignment: CDR1 DFQATT and CDR2 SNEGSKA (reference sequence). The CDR3, as DNA: TGCAGTGTGGAGGCGCCGGCTGGGGAAAAACTGTTTTTT. Translation gives CSVEAPAGEKLFF.

This clonotype was observed many times. The V and J genes are TRBV7-9 and TRBJ1-2; D not certain. Germline loops: CDR1 SEHNR, CDR2 FQNEAQ (reference sequence). The CDR3 covers 18 residues. Between the trimmed V and J ends, which lost 5 bases and 1 base, there was a span of 23 bases. The CDR3 here is CASSRSLIAGDDNYGYTF. The DNA of the CDR3 is TGTGCCAGCAGCCGTTCCTTAATCGCAGGAGATGATAACTATGGCTACACCTTC.

This clonotype occurred many times. The rearrangement uses TRBV12-3 or TRBV12-4 and TRBJ2-2; no clear D. CDR3 length equals 14 residues. Trimming stripped 6 bases from V and 6 bases from J, with 14 bases between. CDR3 amino acids: CASRPTVSAGELFF. CDR3 sequence (DNA): TGTGCCAGCAGACCTACAGTTTCAGCCGGGGAGCTGTTTTTT.

This clonotype was counted many times. CDR3 DNA: TGTGCCAGCAGCTTCTCGTCAGGATATGGCTACACCTTC. It specifies CASSFSSGYGYTF. The genes are TRBV7-9 and TRBJ1-2; D uncertain. Trimming removed 3 bases from V and 5 bases from J, with 10 bases in between. Germline CDR1 and CDR2: SEHNR and FQNEAQ (reference sequence). The CDR3 covers 13 residues.

This clonotype has at least ten counts. The chain recombines TRBV6-2 or TRBV6-3 with TRBJ2-7; D gene ambiguous. The CDR3 covers 14 residues. The germline gives CDR1 MNHEY, CDR2 SVGEGT. Trimming left V 3 bases short and J 5 bases short, with 14 bases between. The CDR3 spells CASSYRGPPDEQYV. The CDR3 coding sequence is TGTGCCAGCAGTTATCGAGGACCGCCTGACGAGCAGTACGTC.

This clonotype appeared many times. V is TRBV7-9 and J is TRBJ2-1, with D tentatively TRBD2 (6 bases). The CDR3 consists of 12 residues. The germline V and J ends were trimmed by 4 bases and 8 bases, with 9 bases remaining between them. Per germline, CDR1 SEHNR and CDR2 FQNEAQ (reference sequence). Here the CDR3 DNA reads TGTGCCAGCAGCTCGGAGGGGCATGAGCAGTTCTTC. It codes for CASSSEGHEQFF. The full variable domain, in which reference TRBV7-9 and TRBJ2-1 provide the parts outside the CDR3, is DTGVSQNPRHKITKRGQNVTFRCDPISEHNRLYWYRQTLGQGPEFLTYFQNEAQLEKSRLLSDRFSAERPKGSFSTLEIQRTEQGDSAMYLCASSSEGHEQFFGPGTRLTVL.

This clonotype occurred many times. V gene TRBV29-1 combines with J gene TRBJ1-2; 8 positions agree with TRBD1. With V trimmed by 8 bases and J by 3 bases, 8 bases remained unmatched. The CDR3 length is 13 residues. Looked up from germline, CDR1 is SQVTM and CDR2 is ANQGSEA. The CDR3 region is CSLEGQGDYGYTF. CDR3 in DNA: TGCAGCCTCGAAGGACAGGGCGACTATGGCTACACCTTC.

This clonotype was observed at least ten times. The genes are TRBV7-6 and TRBJ2-2, with a possible D match to TRBD2 (6 bases). V lost 5 bases and J lost 2, with 15 bases in between. The CDR3 length is 16 residues. Germline V gene lookup returns CDR1 SGHVS and CDR2 FNYEAQ. The chain's CDR3 is CASSPAGGTNTGELFF. The CDR3 DNA sequence: TGTGCCAGCAGCCCGGCGGGTGGGACTAACACCGGGGAGCTGTTTTTT.

This clonotype was found many times. The J gene is TRBJ2-3, the V gene TRBV5-1; 8 nucleotides align to TRBD2. CDR3 length: 16 amino acids. CDR1 and CDR2 from the germline V gene are SGHRS and YFSETQ. V lost 5 bases to trimming and J lost 0 bases; unmatched junction nucleotides: 8. The CDR3 nucleotides are TGCGCCAGCAGAGGCCTAGCGGGTGTTAGCACAGATACGCAGTATTTT. It yields the protein CASRGLAGVSTDTQYF.

V usage is TRBV7-7 and J usage is TRBJ1-4; D is perhaps TRBD1 (5 bases). The germline V gene encodes CDR1 SSHAT and CDR2 FNYEAQ (reference sequence). Deletions cut 0 bases from V and 7 bases from J, with 12 bases between. This CDR3 is 15 amino acids long. CDR3: CASSLALGGGEKLFF. DNA for the CDR3: TGTGCCAGCAGCTTAGCGCTAGGCGGGGGTGAAAAACTGTTTTTT.

This clonotype was observed at least ten times. The chain has TRBV7-9 and TRBJ1-1; no clear D. This CDR3 is 14 amino acids long. V gave up 2 bases and J gave up 0 bases, with 7 bases separating them. Germline CDR1 SEHNR, CDR2 FQNEAQ (reference sequence). CDR3 coding DNA: TGTGCCAGCAGCTTACCAGTCATGAACACTGAAGCTTTCTTT. Its protein product is CASSLPVMNTEAFF.

The chain links TRBV7-9 to TRBJ2-1, with D possibly being TRBD1 (5 bases). Per the germline V gene, CDR1 is SEHNR and CDR2 is FQNEAQ (reference sequence). This CDR3 region has 15 residues. Trimming stripped 2 bases from V and 6 bases from J, with 14 bases between. The CDR3: CASSLSGASGNEQFF. CDR3 nucleotide sequence: TGTGCCAGCAGCTTATCTGGGGCGTCGGGCAATGAGCAGTTCTTC.

The V gene is TRBV11-2, the J gene TRBJ2-7, with D maybe TRBD2 (5 bases). The length of the CDR3 is 12 residues. With 4 bases removed from V and 3 bases from J, the gap between germline ends came to 7 bases. Germline V gene lookup returns CDR1 SGHAT and CDR2 FQNNGV. The CDR3 spells CASSSGIYEQYV. CDR3 sequence (DNA): TGTGCCAGCAGCTCCGGGATCTACGAGCAGTACGTC.

This clonotype was counted ten times or more. The chain couples TRBV7-9 to TRBJ2-6; no definite D call. V was cut by 5 bases and J by 0 bases, with 11 bases left in between. Germline CDR1 SEHNR, CDR2 FQNEAQ (reference sequence). CDR3 length equals 16 residues. The CDR3 coding sequence is TGTGCCAGCAGCCCTAGGACGAGCTCTGGGGCCAACGTCCTGACTTTC. This sequence encodes CASSPRTSSGANVLTF. The variable domain in full, completed from reference TRBV7-9 and TRBJ2-6, reads DTGVSQNPRHKITKRGQNVTFRCDPISEHNRLYWYRQTLGQGPEFLTYFQNEAQLEKSRLLSDRFSAERPKGSFSTLEIQRTEQGDSAMYLCASSPRTSSGANVLTFGAGSRLTVL.

J is TRBJ2-3 and V is TRBV20-1; 11 bases are shared with TRBD2. J lost 9 bases, V lost 6 bases, and 14 bases had no gene match. Germline CDR1 reads DFQATT; CDR2 reads SNEGSKA (reference sequence). The CDR3 sequence is 15 residues long. As DNA, the CDR3 is TGCAGTGCGGCCGGGCTAGCGGGGGGATCGGGGACGCAGTATTTT. As protein: CSAAGLAGGSGTQYF.

This clonotype showed up many times. This sequence joins TRBV12-3 or TRBV12-4 and TRBJ2-4, with D perhaps matching TRBD1 (6 bases). This CDR3 has 12 amino acids. The V end lost 7 bases, the J end lost 6 bases, and 10 bases lay between the germline ends. The CDR3: CASTQGGNIQYF. CDR3 bases: TGTGCCAGCACCCAAGGGGGAAACATTCAGTACTTC.

The V call is TRBV5-1, the J call TRBJ2-5; D is ambiguous. Germline CDR1 is SGHRS and CDR2 is YFSETQ. The CDR3 totals 14 residues. Trimming shortened V by 4 bases and J by 2 bases, and 12 bases separated the two germline ends. This chain's CDR3 is CASSLRTPQETQYF. The CDR3 bases are TGCGCCAGCAGCCTCCGGACCCCTCAAGAGACCCAGTACTTC.

The V call is TRBV30, the J call TRBJ2-5, with D uncertain. With 0 bases removed from V and 2 bases from J, the gap between germline ends came to 7 bases. This CDR3 region has 13 residues. Germline-derived CDR1 and CDR2 are GTSNPN and SVGIG (reference sequence). The CDR3 bases are TGTGCCTGGAGTGTACCACTGCAAGAGACCCAGTACTTC. It is translated as CAWSVPLQETQYF.

This clonotype was counted only a few times. Sequence at one end of the junction differs from germline and may be a read error. The chain couples TRBV3-1 to TRBJ2-1; 12 positions agree with TRBD2. Germline CDR1 reads LGHDT; CDR2 reads YNNKEL (reference sequence). This CDR3 contains 18 residues. In DNA, the CDR3 is TGTGCCTGCAGCCAAGATGGACTAGCGGGAAGACAAAACAATGAGCAGTTCTTC. It yields the protein CACSQDGLAGRQNNEQFF.